This T cell receptor (beta chain) was sequenced during a study of blood T cell repertoires in COVID-19. Study information: COVID-19 samples from acute and convalescent phases originated in the United States, Italy and Spain. Sample material is recorded as cDNA or gDNA derived from T cells, B-cell-depleted T cells, or PBMCs.

As to this clone: An end of the junction differs from the germline gene, which may be a read error. Other DNA sequences in the sample encode the same CDR3.

As processed by the authors: It was from reference gene primer amplification that nucleated cell counts were estimated. Sequenced by immunoSEQ multiplex PCR; TCRdb stores in-frame clones only, minus some. Clone size and the V and J calls come from that table; the DNA yielded D and trimming. Among some 240,000 clones, roughly 87% were seen once, and the ten largest hold approximately 7.9%. CDR3 length: 14 residues. Germline CDR1 and CDR2: SGHRS and YFSETQ. The V call is TRBV5-1, the J call TRBJ1-1; D unresolved. The sequence was collected from a man aged 55 to 70 who had recovered from COVID-19. The sample was peripheral blood. Written as DNA, the CDR3 is TGCGCCAGCAGCTTGGGGGCGAAGAACACTGAAGCCTTCTTT. Encoded protein: CASSLGAKNTEAFF. The whole variable domain, filled in from reference TRBV5-1 and TRBJ1-1, reads KAGVTQTPRYLIKTRGQQVTLSCSPISGHRSVSWYQQTPGQGLQFLFEYFSETQRNKGNFPGRFSGRQFSNSRSEMNVSTLELGDSALYLCASSLGAKNTEAFFGQGTRLTVV.